A single sample gave rise to the 21 T cell receptor beta chains below, sequenced in a study of early T cells in non-severe SARS-CoV-2 infection. TCRdb fed the 5' RACE reads into MiXCR, producing one record per CDR3 protein. The repertoire has 50,000 to 70,000 distinct CDR3 sequences, about 15% of them found once; the top ten carry 8% to 10%. Sequencing used whole blood, obtained at baseline. The receptors were gathered from an adult who was a healthcare worker with PCR-confirmed SARS-CoV-2 infection or an uninfected control (not recorded which).

This chain joins TRBV4-1 and TRBJ2-3, with TRBD2 identical over 8 bases. The CDR3 loop spans 15 amino acids. The ends lost 4 bases at V and 7 bases at J; junction bases unmatched: 10. CDR1 and CDR2 (germline): MGHRA, YSYEKL. CDR3: CASSPPGLGSNTQYF. The CDR3 DNA is TGCGCCAGCAGCCCTCCGGGACTAGGTTCAAATACGCAGTATTTT.

This chain uses TRBV5-1 with TRBJ1-4, with D uncertain. The V and J ends lost 0 bases and 11 bases respectively, with 8 bases between them. CDR3 size: 12 residues. Germline assignment: CDR1 SGHRS and CDR2 YFSETQ. CDR3 sequence: CASSLDFDKLFF. CDR3 nucleotide sequence: TGCGCCAGCAGCTTGGATTTTGATAAACTGTTTTTT.

The chain is built from TRBV4-1 and TRBJ1-3; D remains unclear. This CDR3 has 16 amino acids. Germline values: CDR1 MGHRA, CDR2 YSYEKL. Trimming left V 2 bases short and J 3 bases short, with 14 bases between. This CDR3 is CASSQLGPLVGNTIYF. The DNA of the CDR3 is TGCGCCAGCAGCCAACTTGGGCCACTGGTTGGAAACACCATATATTTT.

This rearrangement joins TRBV18 to TRBJ1-2; unclear D gene. The CDR3 runs to 14 residues. CDR1 and CDR2 from the germline V gene are KGHSH and LQKENI. Trimming pared 2 bases from V and 2 bases from J, leaving 9 bases between. Here the CDR3 reads CASSPSPWNYGYTF. As DNA, the CDR3 is TGTGCCAGCTCACCAAGCCCATGGAACTATGGCTACACCTTC.

The chain joins TRBV6-1 to TRBJ2-3; possible D gene TRBD2, 5 bases. V was trimmed by 2 bases and J by 2 bases, leaving 20 bases between them. CDR3 length equals 18 residues. Germline V gene data show CDR1 as MNHNS and CDR2 as SASEGT. This CDR3 reads CASSEHTRRVRDTDTQYF. The CDR3, as DNA: TGTGCCAGCAGTGAACATACCCGGCGCGTTCGGGACACAGATACGCAGTATTTT.

This clonotype was found a few times. The chain uses TRBV18 and TRBJ2-7; weak D call: TRBD1 (6 bases). V dropped 3 bases and J dropped 3 bases, with 12 bases sitting between them. Germline V gene data show CDR1 as KGHSH and CDR2 as LQKENI. The CDR3 loop spans 14 amino acids. CDR3 in amino acids: CASSPQGNIYEQYF. CDR3 in DNA: TGTGCCAGCTCACCCCAGGGGAATATCTACGAGCAGTACTTC. The full variable domain, rest sourced from reference TRBV18 and TRBJ2-7, is NAGVMQNPRHLVRRRGQEARLRCSPMKGHSHVYWYRQLPEEGLKFMVYLQKENIIDESGMPKERFSAEFPKEGPSILRIQQVVRGDSAAYFCASSPQGNIYEQYFGPGTRLTVT.

This clonotype was found a few times. The V call is TRBV29-1, the J call TRBJ2-2; D might be TRBD2 (6 bases). Per the germline V gene, CDR1 is SQVTM and CDR2 is ANQGSEA. Trimming removed 6 bases at V and 1 base at J, with 21 bases between. The CDR3 is made up of 17 amino acids. Here the CDR3 DNA reads TGCAGCGTGCTGGGACTCAAAAGGACTGAGAACACCGGGGAGCTGTTTTTT. This translates into CSVLGLKRTENTGELFF.

This clonotype was seen a handful of times. One end of the junction varies from germline; a read error may be responsible. V and J are TRBV11-2 and TRBJ1-1; D not certain. The CDR3 extends over 13 amino acids. Looked up from germline, CDR1 is SGHAT and CDR2 is FQNNGV. In DNA, the CDR3 is TGTGCCAGCGGCTTTCGGGAGGACACTGAAGCTTTCTTT. Amino acid sequence: CASGFREDTEAFF. Variable domain in full (rest from reference TRBV11-2 and TRBJ1-1): EAGVAQSPRYKIIEKRQSVAFWCNPISGHATLYWYQQILGQGPKLLIQFQNNGVVDDSQLPKDRFSAERLKGVDSTLKIQPAKLEDSAVYLCASGFREDTEAFFGQGTRLTVV.

This clonotype was detected many times. The chain combines TRBV27 with TRBJ1-2; D uncertain. V lost 11 bases and J lost 4, with 20 bases in between. CDR3 size: 14 residues. Germline V gene sequence: CDR1 MNHEY, CDR2 SMNVEV (reference sequence). CDR3 sequence reads: CACGGSADGYGYTF. The CDR3 DNA follows: TGTGCCTGCGGAGGGTCGGCCGATGGCTATGGCTACACCTTC.

The chain is built from TRBV3-1 and TRBJ2-7; unclear D gene. The CDR3 runs to 13 residues. Germline V lookup: CDR1 LGHDT, CDR2 YNNKEL (reference sequence). Trimming took 4 bases from V and 4 from J, leaving 11 bases between them. The CDR3 nucleotides are TGTGCCAGCAGCCCCTCGGGCGTTTACGAGCAGTACTTC. Protein sequence: CASSPSGVYEQYF.

The V and J genes are TRBV10-1 and TRBJ2-2, with D perhaps matching TRBD2 (6 bases). The CDR3 covers 14 residues. Germline-derived CDR1 and CDR2 are WNHNN and SYGVQD (reference sequence). V shed 0 bases and J shed 5 bases, with 7 bases lying between them. In DNA form, the CDR3 reads TGCGCCAGCAGTGAGTCCCGGGGGACCGGGGAGCTGTTTTTT. Its translation: CASSESRGTGELFF.

This clonotype occurred a few times. V usage is TRBV10-3 and J usage is TRBJ2-1; D ambiguous. The CDR3 sequence is 12 residues long. CDR1 ENHRY and CDR2 SYGVKD come from the germline V gene. Trimming left V 10 bases short and J 4 bases short, with 11 bases between. The CDR3 reads CATPTDYNEQFF. As DNA, the CDR3 is TGTGCCACCCCGACGGATTACAATGAGCAGTTCTTC.

This clonotype was observed a few times. This CDR3 reads CASSYRHPQGEAFF. DNA of the CDR3: TGTGCCAGCAGTTATCGGCACCCCCAGGGTGAAGCTTTCTTT. V usage is TRBV6-5 and J usage is TRBJ1-1; perhaps TRBD1 as D (5 bases). From germline, CDR1 is MNHEY and CDR2 SVGAGI. V lost 3 bases and J 7 bases, leaving 15 bases between the germline ends. The CDR3 consists of 14 residues.

The chain couples TRBV7-9 to TRBJ1-5; D gene uncertain. The CDR3 is 12 residues long. Germline values: CDR1 SEHNR, CDR2 FQNEAQ (reference sequence). The V gene lost 1 base and the J gene lost 5 bases, with 3 bases spanning the gap. CDR3 in DNA: TGTGCCAGCAGCTTAGAGGATCAGCCCCAGCATTTT. Its translation: CASSLEDQPQHF.

The rearrangement links TRBV7-9 to TRBJ2-3, with TRBD2 matching over 12 bases. With 5 bases clipped from V and 7 bases from J, the junction kept 1 base outside the gene matches. CDR1 and CDR2 (germline): SEHNR, FQNEAQ (reference sequence). This CDR3 has 13 amino acids. The CDR3 bases are TGTGCCAGCAGCGGACTAGCGGGACATACGCAGTATTTT. Amino acids: CASSGLAGHTQYF.

This clonotype was detected only a few times. A read error may produce the germline difference seen at one junction end. J is TRBJ2-5 and V is TRBV20-1; unclear D gene. From germline, CDR1 is DFQATT and CDR2 SNEGSKA (reference sequence). The CDR3 spans 11 residues. For the CDR3, the DNA is TGCAGTGCTAGAGATCAGGCAGCGTACCCCTTC. Encoded protein: CSARDQAAYPF.

This clonotype was observed a handful of times. The V call is TRBV7-6, the J call TRBJ2-5; D is unclear. Germline lookup yields CDR1 SGHVS and CDR2 FNYEAQ. The CDR3 has 12 amino acids. Trimming took 5 bases from V and 6 from J, leaving 10 bases between them. DNA for the CDR3: TGTGCCAGCAGCACGACAAGTCAGACCCAGTACTTC. It yields the protein CASSTTSQTQYF.

V usage is TRBV20-1 and J usage is TRBJ2-7; TRBD2 agrees at 8 bases. The CDR3 has 13 residues. Trimming at V came to 2 bases and at J to 6 bases, leaving 6 bases not matched to a gene. Germline assignment: CDR1 DFQATT and CDR2 SNEGSKA (reference sequence). The CDR3 region has the DNA TGCAGTGCTAGAATACGGGGGGGCCGCGAGCAGTACTTC. As protein: CSARIRGGREQYF.

J is TRBJ2-5 and V is TRBV29-1; D may be TRBD1 or TRBD2 (6 bases each). The CDR3 has 13 residues. CDR1 is SQVTM and CDR2 is ANQGSEA in the germline V gene. V lost 7 bases, J lost 4 bases, and 16 bases lay in between. CDR3 DNA sequence: TGCAGCGCTCTGAGGGGGGTAAGAGAGACCCAGTACTTC. It specifies CSALRGVRETQYF.

V and J are TRBV25-1 and TRBJ2-5; TRBD2 agrees at 10 bases. With 5 bases clipped from V and 2 bases from J, the junction kept 5 bases outside the gene matches. Germline V gives CDR1 MGHDK, CDR2 SYGVNS. This CDR3 contains 15 residues. The CDR3 DNA reads TGTGCCAGCAGTTTAGGAGCGGGGGGGCAAGAGACCCAGTACTTC. This codes for CASSLGAGGQETQYF.

This clonotype was picked up many times. The chain joins TRBV24-1 to TRBJ1-2; 7 nucleotides agree with TRBD1. Germline V gene data show CDR1 as KGHDR and CDR2 as SFDVKD. V lost 3 bases and J lost 2; bases outside the gene matches: 5. This CDR3 is built from 15 residues. CDR3 region: CATSDAGTENYGYTF. The CDR3 coding sequence is TGTGCCACCAGTGATGCCGGGACAGAGAACTATGGCTACACCTTC.